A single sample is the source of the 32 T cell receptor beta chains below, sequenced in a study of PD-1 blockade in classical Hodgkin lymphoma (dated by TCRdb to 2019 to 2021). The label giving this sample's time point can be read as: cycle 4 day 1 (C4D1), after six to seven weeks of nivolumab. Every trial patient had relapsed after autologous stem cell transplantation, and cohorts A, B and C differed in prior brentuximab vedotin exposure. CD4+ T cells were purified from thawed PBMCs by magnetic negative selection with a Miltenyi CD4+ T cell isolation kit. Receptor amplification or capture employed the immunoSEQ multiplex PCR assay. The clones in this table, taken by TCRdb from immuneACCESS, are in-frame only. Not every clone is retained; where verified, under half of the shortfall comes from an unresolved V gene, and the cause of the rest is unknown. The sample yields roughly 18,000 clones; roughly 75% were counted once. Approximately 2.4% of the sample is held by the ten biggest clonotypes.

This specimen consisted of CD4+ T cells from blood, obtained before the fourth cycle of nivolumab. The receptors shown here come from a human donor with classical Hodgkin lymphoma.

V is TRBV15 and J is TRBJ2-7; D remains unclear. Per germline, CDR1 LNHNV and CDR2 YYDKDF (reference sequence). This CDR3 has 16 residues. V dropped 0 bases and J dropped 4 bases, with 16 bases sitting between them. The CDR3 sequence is CATSRDRTARLYEQYV. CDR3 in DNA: TGTGCCACCAGCAGAGATCGTACTGCCAGGCTTTACGAGCAGTACGTC.

The CDR3 region is CASSYPTSYEQYF. The CDR3 DNA reads as TGTGCCAGCAGTTACCCCACCTCATACGAGCAGTACTTC. The V and J genes are TRBV6-6 and TRBJ2-7; D is uncertain. V was trimmed by 2 bases and J by 4 bases, leaving 9 bases between them. From germline, CDR1 is MNHNY and CDR2 SVGAGI (reference sequence). The CDR3 covers 13 residues.

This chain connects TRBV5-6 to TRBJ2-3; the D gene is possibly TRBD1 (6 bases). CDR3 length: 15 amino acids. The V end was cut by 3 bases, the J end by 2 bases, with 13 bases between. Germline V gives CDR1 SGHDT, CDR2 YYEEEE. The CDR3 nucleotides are TGTGCCAGCAGCTCACCAGGACAGTACACAGATACGCAGTATTTT. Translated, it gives CASSSPGQYTDTQYF.

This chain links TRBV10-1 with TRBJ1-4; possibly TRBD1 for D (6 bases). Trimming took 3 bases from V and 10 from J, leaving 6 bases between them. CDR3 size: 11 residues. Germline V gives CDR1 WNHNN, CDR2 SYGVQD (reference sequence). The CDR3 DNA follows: TGCGCCAGCAGTGAAGGGGGAAAACTGTTTTTT. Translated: CASSEGGKLFF.

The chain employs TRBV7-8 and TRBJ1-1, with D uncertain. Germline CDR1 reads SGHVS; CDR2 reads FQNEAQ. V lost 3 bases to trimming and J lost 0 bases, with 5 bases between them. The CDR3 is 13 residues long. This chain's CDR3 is CASSLLMNTEAFF. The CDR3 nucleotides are TGTGCCAGCAGCTTGCTTATGAACACTGAAGCTTTCTTT.

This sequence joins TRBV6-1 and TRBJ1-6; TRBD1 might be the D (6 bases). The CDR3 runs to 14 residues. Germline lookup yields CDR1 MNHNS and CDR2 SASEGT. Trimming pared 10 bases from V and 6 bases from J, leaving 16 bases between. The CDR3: CAILRDNLNSPLHF. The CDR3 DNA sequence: TGTGCCATTCTTCGGGACAACCTTAATTCACCCCTCCACTTT.

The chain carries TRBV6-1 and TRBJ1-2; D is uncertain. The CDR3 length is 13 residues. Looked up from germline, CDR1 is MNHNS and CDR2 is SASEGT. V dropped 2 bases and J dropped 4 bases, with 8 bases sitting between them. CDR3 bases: TGTGCCAGCAGTGAACTCTCAGGCTATGGCTACACCTTC. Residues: CASSELSGYGYTF.

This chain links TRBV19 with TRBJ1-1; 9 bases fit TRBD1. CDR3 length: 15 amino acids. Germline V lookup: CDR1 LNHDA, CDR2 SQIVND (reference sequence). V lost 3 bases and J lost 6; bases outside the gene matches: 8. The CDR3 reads CASSMNRGRGAEAFF. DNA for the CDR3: TGTGCCAGTAGTATGAACAGGGGGCGCGGGGCTGAAGCTTTCTTT.

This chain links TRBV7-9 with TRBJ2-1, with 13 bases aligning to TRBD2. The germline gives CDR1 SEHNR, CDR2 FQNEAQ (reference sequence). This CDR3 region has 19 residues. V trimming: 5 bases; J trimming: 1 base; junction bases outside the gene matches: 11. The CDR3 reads CASSPPGLAGPRSYNEQFF. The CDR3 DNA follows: TGTGCCAGCAGCCCGCCGGGACTAGCGGGGCCCCGATCCTACAATGAGCAGTTCTTC.

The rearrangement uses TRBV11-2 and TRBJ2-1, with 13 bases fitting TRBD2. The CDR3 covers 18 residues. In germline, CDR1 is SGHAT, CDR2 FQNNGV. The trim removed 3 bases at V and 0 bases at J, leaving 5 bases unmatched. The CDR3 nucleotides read TGTGCCAGCAGCTTCGGACTAGCGGGGGTTCTCTCCTACAATGAGCAGTTCTTC. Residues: CASSFGLAGVLSYNEQFF.

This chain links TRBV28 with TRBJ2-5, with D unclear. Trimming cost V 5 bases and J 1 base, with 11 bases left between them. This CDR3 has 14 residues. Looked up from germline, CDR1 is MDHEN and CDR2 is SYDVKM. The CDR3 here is CASSIVPLQETQYF. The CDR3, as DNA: TGTGCCAGCAGTATAGTTCCTCTCCAAGAGACCCAGTACTTC.

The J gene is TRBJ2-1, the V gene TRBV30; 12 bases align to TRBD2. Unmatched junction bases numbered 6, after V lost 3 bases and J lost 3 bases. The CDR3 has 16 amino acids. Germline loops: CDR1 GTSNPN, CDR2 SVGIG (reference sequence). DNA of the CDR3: TGTGCCTGGAGGAAGACTAGCGGGAGCTACTACAATGAGCAGTTCTTC. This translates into CAWRKTSGSYYNEQFF.

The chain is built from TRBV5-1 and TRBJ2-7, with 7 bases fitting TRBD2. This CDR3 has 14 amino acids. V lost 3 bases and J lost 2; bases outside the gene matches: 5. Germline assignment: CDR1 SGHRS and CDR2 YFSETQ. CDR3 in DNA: TGCGCCAGCAGCTATGGTGGGGGGGCCTACGAGCAGTACGTC. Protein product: CASSYGGGAYEQYV.

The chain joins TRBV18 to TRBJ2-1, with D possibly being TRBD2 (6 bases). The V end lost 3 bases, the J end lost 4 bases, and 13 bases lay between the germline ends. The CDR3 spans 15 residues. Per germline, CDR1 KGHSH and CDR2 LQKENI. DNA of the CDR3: TGTGCCAGCTCACCGGGGGGATCGGGTTACAATGAGCAGTTCTTC. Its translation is CASSPGGSGYNEQFF.

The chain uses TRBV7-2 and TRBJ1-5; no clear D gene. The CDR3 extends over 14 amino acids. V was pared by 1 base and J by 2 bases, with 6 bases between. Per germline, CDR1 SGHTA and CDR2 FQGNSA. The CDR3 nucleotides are TGTGCCAGCAGCTTAGTATTGGGCAATCAGCCCCAGCATTTT. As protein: CASSLVLGNQPQHF. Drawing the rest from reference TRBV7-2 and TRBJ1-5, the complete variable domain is GAGVSQSPSNKVTEKGKDVELRCDPISGHTALYWYRQSLGQGLEFLIYFQGNSAPDKSGLPSDRFSAERTGGSVSTLTIQRTQQEDSAVYLCASSLVLGNQPQHFGDGTRLSIL.

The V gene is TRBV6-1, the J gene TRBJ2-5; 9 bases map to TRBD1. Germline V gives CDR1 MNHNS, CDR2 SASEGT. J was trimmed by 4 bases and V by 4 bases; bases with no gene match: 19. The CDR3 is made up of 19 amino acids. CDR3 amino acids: CASSVGSGTGYWRAETQYF. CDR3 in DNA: TGTGCCAGCAGTGTGGGATCCGGGACAGGGTATTGGAGGGCAGAGACCCAGTACTTC.

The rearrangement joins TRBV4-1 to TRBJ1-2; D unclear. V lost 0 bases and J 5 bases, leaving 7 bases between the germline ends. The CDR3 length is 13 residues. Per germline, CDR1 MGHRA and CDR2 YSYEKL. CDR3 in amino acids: CASSQEARYGYTF. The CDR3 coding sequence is TGCGCCAGCAGCCAAGAAGCCCGGTATGGCTACACCTTC.

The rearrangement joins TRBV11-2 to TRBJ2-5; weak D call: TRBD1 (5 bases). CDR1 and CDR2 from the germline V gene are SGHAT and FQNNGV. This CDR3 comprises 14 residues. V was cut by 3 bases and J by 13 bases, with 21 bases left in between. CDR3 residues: CASSFRAGPSPRYF. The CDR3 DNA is TGTGCCAGCAGCTTTCGAGCAGGGCCCTCTCCCCGGTACTTC.

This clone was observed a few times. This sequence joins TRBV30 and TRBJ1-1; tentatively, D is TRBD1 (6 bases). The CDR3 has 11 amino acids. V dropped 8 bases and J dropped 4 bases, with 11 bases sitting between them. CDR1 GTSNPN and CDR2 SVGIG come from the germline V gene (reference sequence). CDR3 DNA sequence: TGTGCCGGTCACAGGGTCACTGAAGCTTTCTTT. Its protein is CAGHRVTEAFF.

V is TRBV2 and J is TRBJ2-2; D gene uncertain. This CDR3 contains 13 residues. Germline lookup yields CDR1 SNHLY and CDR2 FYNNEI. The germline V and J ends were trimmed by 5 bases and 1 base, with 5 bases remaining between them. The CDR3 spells CASSRLNTGELFF. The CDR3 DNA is TGTGCCAGCAGTAGATTGAACACCGGGGAGCTGTTTTTT.

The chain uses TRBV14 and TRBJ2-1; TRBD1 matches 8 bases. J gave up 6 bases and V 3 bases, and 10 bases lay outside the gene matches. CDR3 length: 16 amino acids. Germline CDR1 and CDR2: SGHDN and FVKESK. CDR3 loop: CASSQRGQGSRNEQFF. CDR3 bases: TGTGCCAGCAGCCAGAGAGGACAGGGATCTCGCAATGAGCAGTTCTTC.

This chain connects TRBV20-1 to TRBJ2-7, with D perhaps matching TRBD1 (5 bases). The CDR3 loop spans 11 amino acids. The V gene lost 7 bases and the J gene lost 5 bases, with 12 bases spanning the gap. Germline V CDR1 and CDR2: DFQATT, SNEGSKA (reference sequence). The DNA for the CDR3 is TGCAGTGTAAGGACATCTGACGAGCAGTACGTC. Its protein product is CSVRTSDEQYV.

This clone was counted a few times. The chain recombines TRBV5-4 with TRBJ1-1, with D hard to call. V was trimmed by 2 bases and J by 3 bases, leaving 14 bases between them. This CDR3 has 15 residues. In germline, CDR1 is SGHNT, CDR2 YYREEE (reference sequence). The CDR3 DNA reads TGTGCCAGCAGCTTTCGGTCACGGGCAGACACTGAAGCTTTCTTT. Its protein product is CASSFRSRADTEAFF.

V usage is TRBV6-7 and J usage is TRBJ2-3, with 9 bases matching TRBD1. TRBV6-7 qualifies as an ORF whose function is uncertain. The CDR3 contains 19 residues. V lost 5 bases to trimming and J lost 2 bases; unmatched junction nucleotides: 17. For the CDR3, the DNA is TGTGCCAGCAGTGTCCGCGATGTCGGGACAGGGAAATTCACAGATACGCAGTATTTT. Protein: CASSVRDVGTGKFTDTQYF.

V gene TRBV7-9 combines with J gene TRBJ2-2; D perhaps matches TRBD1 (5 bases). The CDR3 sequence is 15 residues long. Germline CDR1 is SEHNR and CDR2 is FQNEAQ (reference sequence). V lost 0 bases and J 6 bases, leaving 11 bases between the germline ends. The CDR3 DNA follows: TGTGCCAGCAGCTTAGCTGCAGGGCCGGCCGGGGAGCTGTTTTTT. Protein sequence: CASSLAAGPAGELFF.

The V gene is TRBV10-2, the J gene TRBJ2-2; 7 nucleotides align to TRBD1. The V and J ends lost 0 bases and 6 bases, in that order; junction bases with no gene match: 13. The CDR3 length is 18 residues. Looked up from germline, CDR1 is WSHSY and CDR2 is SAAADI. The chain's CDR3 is CASSESGSRTGVPGELFF. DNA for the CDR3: TGCGCCAGCAGTGAGTCGGGAAGCCGCACAGGGGTCCCCGGGGAGCTGTTTTTT.

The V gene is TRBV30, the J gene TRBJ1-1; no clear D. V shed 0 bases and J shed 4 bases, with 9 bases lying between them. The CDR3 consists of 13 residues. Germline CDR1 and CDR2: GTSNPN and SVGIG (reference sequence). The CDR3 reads CAWSVDAGTEAFF. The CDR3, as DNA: TGTGCCTGGAGTGTGGACGCCGGCACTGAAGCTTTCTTT.

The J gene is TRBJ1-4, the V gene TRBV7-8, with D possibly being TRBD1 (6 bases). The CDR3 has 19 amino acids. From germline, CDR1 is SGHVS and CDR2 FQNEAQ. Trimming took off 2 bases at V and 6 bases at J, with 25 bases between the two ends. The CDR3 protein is CASSLNPLYKGEKDEKLFF. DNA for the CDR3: TGTGCCAGCAGCTTAAACCCCCTTTATAAGGGGGAAAAGGATGAAAAACTGTTTTTT. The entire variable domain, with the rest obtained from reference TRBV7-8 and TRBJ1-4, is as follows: GAGVSQSPRYKVAKRGQDVALRCDPISGHVSLFWYQQALGQGPEFLTYFQNEAQLDKSGLPSDRFFAERPEGSVSTLKIQRTQQEDSAVYLCASSLNPLYKGEKDEKLFFGSGTQLSVL.

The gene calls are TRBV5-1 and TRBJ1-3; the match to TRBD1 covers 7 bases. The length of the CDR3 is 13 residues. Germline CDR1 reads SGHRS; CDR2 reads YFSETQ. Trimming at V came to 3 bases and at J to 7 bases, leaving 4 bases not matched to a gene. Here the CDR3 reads CASSSGQANTIYF. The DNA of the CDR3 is TGCGCCAGCAGCTCCGGACAGGCCAACACCATATATTTT.

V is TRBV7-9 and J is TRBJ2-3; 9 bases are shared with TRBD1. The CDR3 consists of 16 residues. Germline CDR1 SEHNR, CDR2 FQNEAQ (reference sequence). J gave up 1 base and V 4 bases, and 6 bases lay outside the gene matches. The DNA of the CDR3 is TGTGCCAGCAGCTACCCGACAGGGGGAGGCACAGATACGCAGTATTTT. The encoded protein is CASSYPTGGGTDTQYF.

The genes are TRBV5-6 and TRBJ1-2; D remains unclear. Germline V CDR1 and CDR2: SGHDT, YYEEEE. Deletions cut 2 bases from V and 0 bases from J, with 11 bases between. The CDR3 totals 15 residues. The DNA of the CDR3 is TGTGCCAGCAGCTTCGCGACAAGTACTAACTATGGCTACACCTTC. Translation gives CASSFATSTNYGYTF.

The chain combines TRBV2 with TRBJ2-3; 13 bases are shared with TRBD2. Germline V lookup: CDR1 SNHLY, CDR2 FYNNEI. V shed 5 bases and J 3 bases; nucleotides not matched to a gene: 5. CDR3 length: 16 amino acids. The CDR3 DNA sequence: TGTGCCAGCAGTTCGGGACTAGCGGGATCAACAGATACGCAGTATTTT. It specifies CASSSGLAGSTDTQYF.